Listed below are T cell receptor beta chains from one sample, sequenced in a study of blood T cells in healthy people across ages. Each CDR3 protein is one row after TCRdb ran MiXCR on the 5' RACE reads. The profile shows approximately 800,000 distinct CDR3 sequences, about 62% of them singletons. Sample: blood. The receptor source for this set is a man younger than 40 in good health. The CDR3 runs from the conserved cysteine through the conserved F or W. The D gene is left open where the match is weak. Rows give clone size only sometimes, using once, few, many, or a class for an expanded clone.

J gene	V gene	D gene	CDR3 length	clone size	CDR3 protein	CDR3 DNA
TRBJ1-5	TRBV18	NA	14	NA	CASSPPGQPWPQHF	TGTGCCAGCTCACCACCGGGCCAGCCCTGGCCCCAGCATTTT
TRBJ2-1	TRBV4-3	NA	16	NA	CASSQGPVGGHVEQFF	TGCGCCAGCAGCCAAGGTCCCGTGGGGGGCCATGTTGAGCAGTTCTTC
TRBJ2-4	TRBV6-5	NA	14	few	CASSYSIPSNIQYF	TGTGCCAGCAGTTACTCGATTCCGTCAAACATTCAGTACTTC
TRBJ2-3	TRBV20-1	NA	14	NA	CSARRGRVTDTQYF	TGCAGTGCCCGGAGGGGCAGGGTCACAGATACGCAGTATTTT
TRBJ2-7	TRBV24-1	TRBD2	15	few	CATSDEAGGYYEQYF	TGTGCCACCAGTGATGAGGCGGGGGGCTACTACGAGCAGTACTTC
TRBJ2-1	TRBV27	NA	15	NA	CASSIRDTYYNEQFF	TGTGCCAGCAGTATCCGGGACACGTACTACAATGAGCAGTTCTTC
TRBJ1-1	TRBV20-1	TRBD1	14	NA	CSATAGGFVPEAFF	TGCAGTGCCACCGCAGGGGGTTTCGTTCCTGAAGCTTTCTTT
TRBJ2-4	TRBV4-1	NA	15	NA	CASSQGTVTKNIQYF	TGCGCCAGCAGCCAAGGGACTGTCACCAAAAACATTCAGTACTTC
TRBJ2-5	TRBV24-1	NA	14	few	CATSGPGHQETQYF	TGTGCCACCAGTGGCCCCGGACACCAAGAGACCCAGTACTTC
TRBJ1-4	TRBV10-3	TRBD1	16	NA	CAIREDRTSTNEKLFF	TGTGCCATCAGGGAGGACAGGACTTCAACTAATGAAAAACTGTTTTTT
TRBJ2-1	TRBV18	NA	18	NA	CASSTRLVRDNDYNEQFF	TGTGCCAGCTCAACACGACTGGTCCGGGACAACGACTACAATGAGCAGTTCTTC
TRBJ2-3	TRBV6-4	NA	15	NA	CASSRTGDAVDTQYF	TGTGCCAGCAGTAGGACGGGAGACGCTGTTGATACGCAGTATTTT
TRBJ2-1	TRBV29-1	NA	13	few	CSVEATYEVEQFF	TGCAGCGTTGAAGCGACGTATGAGGTGGAGCAGTTCTTC
TRBJ1-2	TRBV7-9	NA	15	NA	CASSLIITQKDGYTF	TGTGCCAGCAGCTTAATTATCACGCAGAAGGATGGCTACACCTTC
TRBJ2-4	TRBV9	NA	16	NA	CASSVDGHTAKNIQYF	TGTGCCAGCAGCGTAGATGGACACACAGCCAAAAACATTCAGTACTTC
TRBJ2-1	TRBV20-1	TRBD2	14	NA	CSARLAGKLDEQFF	TGCAGTGCTAGACTAGCGGGGAAATTGGATGAGCAGTTCTTC
TRBJ2-7	TRBV27	NA	13	NA	CASSTLGGHEQYF	TGTGCCAGCAGTACGCTCGGGGGCCACGAGCAGTACTTC
TRBJ2-7	TRBV25-1	TRBD2	15	NA	CASSPPSGVAYEQYF	TGTGCCAGCAGTCCACCTAGCGGGGTTGCCTACGAGCAGTACTTC
TRBJ2-7	TRBV20-1	TRBD1	14	NA	CSATKGQGVDEQYF	TGCAGTGCTACTAAGGGACAGGGGGTTGACGAGCAGTACTTC
TRBJ1-4	TRBV12-3/TRBV12-4	NA	15	few	CASSPLGFGGEKLFF	TGTGCCAGCAGCCCATTGGGGTTCGGTGGTGAAAAACTGTTTTTT
TRBJ2-1	TRBV12-3/TRBV12-4	TRBD2	15	NA	CASSLGAGGSVEQFF	TGTGCCAGCAGTTTGGGGGCGGGGGGGTCGGTTGAGCAGTTCTTC
TRBJ2-3	TRBV29-1	NA	12	few	CSVEYTTDTQYF	TGCAGCGTTGAATACACTACAGATACGCAGTATTTT
TRBJ1-2	TRBV15	NA	16	NA	CATSRDYDTRSNGYTF	TGTGCCACCAGCAGAGATTACGACACTAGATCTAACGGCTACACCTTC
TRBJ2-1	TRBV9	TRBD2	13	NA	CASSSWTSNEQFF	TGTGCCAGCAGCTCTTGGACTAGTAATGAGCAGTTCTTC
TRBJ2-2	TRBV28	TRBD1	15	NA	CASSFRTGNTGELFF	TGTGCCAGCAGTTTCCGGACAGGGAACACCGGGGAGCTGTTTTTT
TRBJ2-7	TRBV9	TRBD1	13	many	CASSPGQNYEQYF	TGTGCCAGCAGCCCGGGACAGAACTACGAGCAGTACTTC
TRBJ2-1	TRBV6-6	TRBD2	14	NA	CASSLAGRQETQFF	TGTGCCAGCAGTTTAGCGGGGAGACAAGAGACCCAGTTCTTC
TRBJ1-2	TRBV7-3	NA	16	NA	CASSLTGGQGKSGYTF	TGTGCCAGCAGCTTAACAGGCGGCCAGGGGAAGTCTGGCTACACCTTC
TRBJ2-1	TRBV7-2	NA	14	once	CASSTPGAGNEQFF	TGTGCCAGCAGCACCCCCGGGGCGGGGAATGAGCAGTTCTTC
TRBJ2-1	TRBV7-9	NA	9	NA	CGLGDERFF	TGTGGGCTCGGGGATGAGCGGTTCTTC
TRBJ1-4	TRBV4-3	NA	13	few	CASSQGPAEKLFF	TGCGCCAGCAGCCAAGGACCGGCCGAAAAACTGTTTTTT
TRBJ1-2	TRBV6-6	NA	13	NA	CASSTRQNYGYTF	TGTGCCAGCAGTACGAGGCAGAACTATGGCTACACCTTC
TRBJ2-3	TRBV29-1	NA	15	NA	CSVPAGSVSTDAQYF	TGCAGCGTCCCTGCAGGGTCGGTTAGCACAGATGCGCAGTATTTT
TRBJ2-1	TRBV7-6	TRBD1	15	NA	CASSSWDRGYNEQFF	TGTGCCAGCAGCTCTTGGGACAGGGGCTACAATGAGCAGTTCTTC
TRBJ2-1	TRBV20-1	TRBD1	13	NA	CSAILQGANEQFF	TGCAGTGCGATCCTCCAGGGGGCCAATGAGCAGTTCTTC
TRBJ2-2	TRBV9	TRBD1	17	NA	CASSSRRDRVNTGELFF	TGTGCCAGCAGCTCTAGGCGGGACAGGGTGAACACCGGGGAGCTGTTTTTT
TRBJ2-5	TRBV10-3	NA	15	few	CAISESGHSAETQYF	TGTGCCATCAGTGAGTCGGGACATTCGGCAGAGACCCAGTACTTC
TRBJ2-3	TRBV10-3	NA	14	NA	CANQGEESTDTQYF	TGTGCCAACCAGGGGGAGGAGAGCACAGATACGCAGTATTTT
TRBJ2-5	TRBV7-9	NA	15	few	CASSFSQGGKETQYF	TGTGCCAGCAGCTTCTCACAGGGAGGGAAGGAGACCCAGTACTTC
TRBJ2-3	TRBV4-2	TRBD2	17	few	CASSRQASGGSADTQYF	TGTGCCAGCAGCCGACAGGCTAGCGGGGGGTCGGCAGATACGCAGTATTTT
TRBJ2-1	TRBV5-5	TRBD2	14	NA	CASSLEWGGNEQFF	TGTGCCAGCAGCTTGGAGTGGGGAGGGAATGAGCAGTTCTTC
TRBJ2-4	TRBV6-2/TRBV6-3	NA	14	NA	CASSYGSTKNIQYF	TGTGCCAGCAGTTACGGCAGTACCAAAAACATTCAGTACTTC
TRBJ2-3	TRBV10-3	TRBD2	15	NA	CAITSGGTSTDTQYF	TGTGCCATCACCTCGGGGGGGACTAGCACAGATACGCAGTATTTT
TRBJ1-1	TRBV27	TRBD1	16	NA	CASSLSGQGAGIEAFF	TGTGCCAGCAGTTTATCGGGACAGGGGGCGGGTATAGAAGCTTTCTTT
TRBJ1-1	TRBV29-1	NA	14	NA	CSVGGGELNTEAFF	TGCAGCGTTGGGGGGGGCGAACTGAACACTGAAGCTTTCTTT
TRBJ2-7	TRBV7-2	TRBD1	13	NA	CASSPQGDYEQYF	TGTGCCAGCAGCCCACAGGGGGACTACGAGCAGTACTTC
TRBJ2-1	TRBV2	TRBD1	14	NA	CASNPGQGDNEQFF	TGTGCCAGCAACCCGGGACAGGGGGACAATGAGCAGTTCTTC
TRBJ1-4	TRBV5-1	TRBD1	14	NA	CASSPLETGGELFF	TGCGCCAGCAGCCCCCTGGAGACAGGGGGGGAACTGTTTTTT
TRBJ2-7	TRBV5-1	NA	14	NA	CASSPRQKSYEQYF	TGCGCCAGCAGCCCGCGACAGAAGTCCTACGAGCAGTACTTC
TRBJ2-3	TRBV6-2/TRBV6-3	NA	14	NA	CASTFGLATDTQYF	TGTGCCAGCACCTTTGGGCTAGCGACAGATACGCAGTATTTT
TRBJ2-5	TRBV11-1	TRBD1	15	few	CASSGRQGILETQYF	TGTGCCAGCAGCGGACGACAGGGGATCCTAGAGACCCAGTACTTC
TRBJ2-7	TRBV7-3	TRBD1	15	NA	CASNPGTGEKGEQYF	TGTGCCAGCAACCCAGGGACAGGGGAAAAGGGCGAGCAGTACTTC
TRBJ2-7	TRBV28	TRBD2	16	once	CASSFSPGLAGHEQYF	TGTGCCAGCAGTTTCTCCCCGGGACTAGCGGGCCACGAGCAGTACTTC
TRBJ2-1	TRBV5-5	TRBD2	16	NA	CASSFQNGGAYNEQFF	TGTGCCAGCAGCTTCCAAAACGGGGGGGCCTACAATGAGCAGTTCTTC